These 29 T cell receptor beta chains originate from one sample sequenced in a study of neurological immune-mediated disorders. Described time point: technical triplicate 1. Via MiXCR, TCRdb re-called the 5' RACE reads, giving one row per CDR3 protein. The data contain about 38,000 distinct CDR3 sequences, around 10% of them singletons. The material sequenced was PBMCs. These receptors came from a man aged 55-75 years with HTLV-1-associated myelopathy (HAM/TSP).

This clonotype was seen ten or more times. The V and J genes are TRBV6-1 and TRBJ2-7; TRBD1 is a possible D gene (6 bases). CDR3 length: 14 amino acids. V gave up 9 bases and J gave up 2 bases, with 17 bases separating them. Looked up from germline, CDR1 is MNHNS and CDR2 is SASEGT. The CDR3 DNA sequence: TGTGCCAGTTTACCCCGGGACACCACCTACGAGCAGTACTTC. Translation gives CASLPRDTTYEQYF.

At least ten counts were recorded for this clonotype. V usage is TRBV6-1 and J usage is TRBJ1-5; 9 bases fit TRBD1. Germline assignment: CDR1 MNHNS and CDR2 SASEGT. Losses at the gene ends were 4 bases for V and 3 bases for J; bases not matched to a gene: 1. The CDR3 runs 14 residues. In DNA form, the CDR3 reads TGTGCCAGCAGTGGGGACAGGGTCAATCAGCCCCAGCATTTT. Encoded protein: CASSGDRVNQPQHF.

In this sample, this clonotype turned up many times. The rearrangement links TRBV5-1 to TRBJ2-1; D remains ambiguous. The CDR3 length is 16 residues. Trimming took off 0 bases at V and 0 bases at J, with 10 bases between the two ends. In germline, CDR1 is SGHRS, CDR2 YFSETQ. This CDR3 is CASSLDAFSSYNEQFF. The CDR3 nucleotides are TGCGCCAGCAGCTTGGATGCCTTCAGCTCCTACAATGAGCAGTTCTTC.

This clonotype came up many times. J is TRBJ2-1 and V is TRBV20-1, with TRBD2 matching over 8 bases. The CDR3 covers 13 residues. Germline trimming cut 4 bases from V and 9 bases from J; bases unmatched to any gene: 8. Looked up from germline, CDR1 is DFQATT and CDR2 is SNEGSKA (reference sequence). CDR3 coding DNA: TGCAGTGCTACTAGCGGGTCCAGGGGTGAGCAGTTCTTC. Its protein is CSATSGSRGEQFF.

There are many counts of this clonotype. The chain employs TRBV7-9 and TRBJ2-1; D may be TRBD2 (6 bases). The V gene lost 2 bases and the J gene lost 3 bases, with 14 bases spanning the gap. Germline V CDR1 and CDR2: SEHNR, FQNEAQ (reference sequence). CDR3 length: 16 residues. In DNA form, the CDR3 reads TGTGCCAGCAGCTTATTGAGGAGGGCGGACTACAATGAGCAGTTCTTC. It specifies CASSLLRRADYNEQFF.

This clonotype has ten or more counts. The J gene is TRBJ1-6, the V gene TRBV5-5; D gene ambiguous. The ends were cut back, 0 bases at V and 7 bases at J, with 5 bases in the middle. This CDR3 has 13 amino acids. Looked up from germline, CDR1 is SGHKS and CDR2 is YYEKEE (reference sequence). Here the CDR3 DNA reads TGTGCCAGCAGCTTGGGCCCCAATTCACCCCTCCACTTT. It translates to CASSLGPNSPLHF.

This clonotype was seen ten or more times. This chain joins TRBV6-1 and TRBJ2-5, with a tentative D call TRBD2 (5 bases). The ends were cut back, 2 bases at V and 4 bases at J, with 11 bases in the middle. Germline loops: CDR1 MNHNS, CDR2 SASEGT. CDR3 size: 14 residues. CDR3 region: CASSESGSGETQYF. CDR3 coding DNA: TGTGCCAGCAGTGAATCTGGGAGCGGAGAGACCCAGTACTTC.

This clonotype appeared many times. This chain links TRBV12-3 or TRBV12-4 with TRBJ1-4, with D uncertain. The germline V and J ends were trimmed by 3 bases and 6 bases, with 8 bases remaining between them. The CDR3 is 13 residues long. As DNA, the CDR3 is TGTGCCAGCAGTTTTTGGAAGGATGAAAAACTGTTTTTT. This encodes CASSFWKDEKLFF.

This clonotype was observed many times. The DNA of the CDR3 is TGCAGTGCCCACGACCCCAGGGGAACTAATGAAAAACTGTTTTTT. This translates into CSAHDPRGTNEKLFF. J is TRBJ1-4 and V is TRBV20-1; TRBD1 is a possible D gene (6 bases). Trimming cost V 6 bases and J 1 base, with 15 bases left between them. This CDR3 comprises 15 residues. Germline-derived CDR1 and CDR2 are DFQATT and SNEGSKA (reference sequence).

The sample holds many counts of this clonotype. The chain employs TRBV5-1 and TRBJ2-5; D might be TRBD2 (5 bases). Germline V lookup: CDR1 SGHRS, CDR2 YFSETQ. CDR3 size: 14 residues. Trimming took off 3 bases at V and 1 base at J, with 10 bases between the two ends. CDR3 residues: CASSSGLAQETQYF. Here the CDR3 DNA reads TGCGCCAGCAGCTCTGGACTGGCCCAAGAGACCCAGTACTTC.

This clonotype showed up many times. The chain employs TRBV6-1 and TRBJ2-7; perhaps TRBD1 as D (6 bases). Trimming removed 0 bases from V and 3 bases from J, with 9 bases in between. The germline CDR1 and CDR2 sequences are MNHNS and SASEGT. The CDR3 runs 14 residues. In nucleotides, the CDR3 is TGTGCCAGCAGTGAAGCTTTGGACAGCTACGAGCAGTACTTC. Its protein product is CASSEALDSYEQYF.

In this sample, this clonotype turned up many times. This rearrangement joins TRBV12-5 to TRBJ2-7; 12 bases are shared with TRBD2. V lost 1 base to trimming and J lost 4 bases; unmatched junction nucleotides: 2. Germline V CDR1 and CDR2: LGHNT, FRNRAP. This CDR3 region has 15 residues. The CDR3 here is CASGLGLAGVYEQYF. CDR3 sequence (DNA): TGTGCTAGTGGTTTGGGACTAGCGGGAGTTTACGAGCAGTACTTC.

This clonotype occurred many times. The chain has TRBV6-1 and TRBJ2-3, with TRBD2 identical over 15 bases. This CDR3 region has 17 residues. With 9 bases clipped from V and 1 base from J, the junction kept 8 bases outside the gene matches. The V gene's germline CDR1 is MNHNS and CDR2 SASEGT. This CDR3 reads CASGLAGGPRGTDTQYF. Written as DNA, the CDR3 is TGTGCCAGTGGACTAGCGGGAGGGCCTCGTGGCACAGATACGCAGTATTTT.

Many counts were recorded for this clonotype. The genes are TRBV5-5 and TRBJ1-4, with D maybe TRBD1 (5 bases). The CDR3 covers 15 residues. V lost 3 bases and J 0 bases, leaving 9 bases between the germline ends. Germline values: CDR1 SGHKS, CDR2 YYEKEE (reference sequence). The CDR3, as DNA: TGTGCCAGCAGCTCGGGACTGACAACTAATGAAAAACTGTTTTTT. Amino acid sequence: CASSSGLTTNEKLFF.

This clonotype was recorded at least ten times. The CDR3 nucleotides are TGTGCCAGCAGTAAGGGACCGGGCCCTTATGGCTACACCTTC. Translated: CASSKGPGPYGYTF. The genes are TRBV6-1 and TRBJ1-2; perhaps TRBD1 as D (5 bases). From germline, CDR1 is MNHNS and CDR2 SASEGT. The V and J ends lost 5 bases and 5 bases respectively, with 15 bases between them. CDR3 length: 14 residues.

The sample holds many counts of this clonotype. The rearrangement uses TRBV29-1 and TRBJ2-4, with D perhaps matching TRBD1 or TRBD2 (6 bases each). Germline V gives CDR1 SQVTM, CDR2 ANQGSEA. The germline V and J ends were trimmed by 4 bases and 1 base, with 11 bases remaining between them. The CDR3 has 14 residues. Written as DNA, the CDR3 is TGCAGCGTTGTAGGGGGGTTGGCCAAAAACATTCAGTACTTC. This encodes CSVVGGLAKNIQYF. The variable domain in full, completed from reference TRBV29-1 and TRBJ2-4, reads SAVISQKPSRDICQRGTSLTIQCQVDSQVTMMFWYRQQPGQSLTLIATANQGSEATYESGFVIDKFPISRPNLTFSTLTVSNMSPEDSSIYLCSVVGGLAKNIQYFGAGTRLSVL.

By sample share, this clonotype is medium-sized. The chain links TRBV7-9 to TRBJ1-2; D ambiguous. Trimming pared 5 bases from V and 6 bases from J, leaving 10 bases between. Germline V gives CDR1 SEHNR, CDR2 FQNEAQ (reference sequence). CDR3 length: 12 residues. CDR3 sequence (DNA): TGTGCCAGCAGCCCCGGACCGGATGGCTACACCTTC. Encoded protein: CASSPGPDGYTF.

This clonotype has a count of ten or more. The chain is built from TRBV20-1 and TRBJ2-5; 12 nucleotides match TRBD1. The CDR3 runs to 16 residues. After removal of 0 bases from V and 5 bases from J, the junction contained 7 bases not matched to a gene. Germline-derived CDR1 and CDR2 are DFQATT and SNEGSKA (reference sequence). CDR3 residues: CSAREDGTGGGETQYF. The CDR3, as DNA: TGCAGTGCTAGAGAGGACGGGACAGGGGGCGGGGAGACCCAGTACTTC.

This clonotype came up many times. The genes are TRBV5-1 and TRBJ2-1, with D unresolved. This CDR3 comprises 12 residues. Trimming pared 0 bases from V and 8 bases from J, leaving 6 bases between. Germline V gene data show CDR1 as SGHRS and CDR2 as YFSETQ. The CDR3 DNA sequence: TGCGCCAGCAGCTTGGCCCGGGATGAGCAGTTCTTC. This gives the protein CASSLARDEQFF. The complete variable domain, with remaining parts taken from reference TRBV5-1 and TRBJ2-1, reads KAGVTQTPRYLIKTRGQQVTLSCSPISGHRSVSWYQQTPGQGLQFLFEYFSETQRNKGNFPGRFSGRQFSNSRSEMNVSTLELGDSALYLCASSLARDEQFFGPGTRLTVL.

This clonotype showed up many times. The chain has TRBV5-1 and TRBJ2-3; 13 bases align to TRBD2. The CDR3 has 17 amino acids. The germline gives CDR1 SGHRS, CDR2 YFSETQ. The ends lost 3 bases at V and 3 bases at J; junction bases unmatched: 7. In nucleotides, the CDR3 is TGCGCCAGCAGCTCCCGGACTAGCGGGAGCGGAACAGATACGCAGTATTTT. Protein sequence: CASSSRTSGSGTDTQYF.

CDR3 loop: CASSRSSVAGGQYVDEQFF. The CDR3 nucleotides are TGTGCCAGTAGTCGCAGTTCGGTTGCGGGAGGCCAGTATGTGGATGAGCAGTTCTTC. This rearrangement joins TRBV19 to TRBJ2-1; 8 bases line up with TRBD2. V lost 5 bases, J lost 8 bases, and 23 bases stayed unmatched. The CDR3 runs 19 residues. CDR1 and CDR2 (germline): LNHDA, SQIVND (reference sequence).

With regard to this clonotype: This clone may be a read error of a much larger clone one base away. The chain joins TRBV7-2 to TRBJ2-7, with TRBD1 matching over 8 bases. CDR3 length equals 15 residues. Germline V lookup: CDR1 SGHTA, CDR2 FQGNSA. The CDR3 nucleotides are TGTGCCTGCAGCTTCAGGACAGGGAACCTTTTCGCGCAGTACTTC. Its translation: CACSFRTGNLFAQYF. Filled out from reference TRBV7-2 and TRBJ2-7, the complete variable domain reads GAGVSQSPSNKVTEKGKDVELRCDPISGHTALYWYRQSLGQGLEFLIYFQGNSAPDKSGLPSDRFSAERTGGSVSTLTIQRTQQEDSAVYLCACSFRTGNLFAQYFGPGTRLTVT.

This clonotype has ten or more counts. The genes are TRBV20-1 and TRBJ2-3; maybe TRBD2 (7 bases). Germline V gene sequence: CDR1 DFQATT, CDR2 SNEGSKA (reference sequence). The V end lost 2 bases, the J end lost 1 base, and 22 bases lay between the germline ends. The CDR3 loop spans 18 amino acids. This CDR3 reads CSARFQGGGLAGTDTQYF. CDR3 coding DNA: TGCAGTGCTAGATTTCAGGGCGGGGGCCTAGCGGGCACAGATACGCAGTATTTT.

The chain is built from TRBV24-1 and TRBJ2-1, with TRBD2 matching 8 bases. In germline, CDR1 is KGHDR, CDR2 SFDVKD. CDR3 length equals 16 residues. V lost 6 bases, J lost 10 bases, and 16 bases stayed unmatched. The CDR3 nucleotides are TGTGCCACCAGTAAGGGACTAGAGGGAGGAGTGGGCGAGCAGTTCTTC. Amino acids: CATSKGLEGGVGEQFF.

In this sample, this clonotype turned up many times. The V call is TRBV28, the J call TRBJ2-3; 7 bases align to TRBD2. The CDR3 has 12 residues. Germline trimming cut 11 bases from V and 5 bases from J; bases unmatched to any gene: 7. The germline V gene encodes CDR1 MDHEN and CDR2 SYDVKM. CDR3 protein: CALGGGRDTQYF. The CDR3 nucleotides read TGTGCCCTGGGAGGCGGGAGAGATACGCAGTATTTT.

This clonotype was counted at least ten times. This chain joins TRBV7-8 and TRBJ2-7, with 7 bases identical to TRBD1. CDR1 and CDR2 (germline): SGHVS, FQNEAQ. The CDR3 has 19 residues. V gave up 5 bases and J gave up 0 bases; unmatched junction bases: 19. CDR3 sequence reads: CASSADRVGLRKSSYEQYF. CDR3 in DNA: TGTGCCAGCAGCGCCGACAGGGTAGGCCTCCGCAAAAGCTCCTACGAGCAGTACTTC.

This clonotype was counted ten times or more. CDR3 amino acids: CSARDRGGTEAFF. In DNA form, the CDR3 reads TGCAGCGCCCGGGACAGGGGGGGGACTGAAGCTTTCTTT. The chain has TRBV29-1 and TRBJ1-1; 11 positions match TRBD1. Germline V lookup: CDR1 SQVTM, CDR2 ANQGSEA. With V trimmed by 7 bases and J by 5 bases, 6 bases remained unmatched. CDR3 length: 13 amino acids.

Worth noting for this clonotype: It may be a read error: a sequence one base away is much more abundant. The rearrangement joins TRBV7-9 to TRBJ1-2, with D maybe TRBD1 (5 bases). This CDR3 region has 15 residues. Per germline, CDR1 SEHNR and CDR2 FQNEAQ (reference sequence). CDR3: CAISLEEDMDYGYTF. CDR3 DNA sequence: TGTGCCATCAGCTTAGAGGAGGACATGGACTATGGCTACACCTTC.

This clonotype was counted many times. This rearrangement joins TRBV5-1 to TRBJ2-7, with D perhaps matching TRBD2 (6 bases). V lost 0 bases and J 2 bases, leaving 12 bases between the germline ends. CDR1 and CDR2 from the germline V gene are SGHRS and YFSETQ. This CDR3 spans 15 amino acids. The CDR3 protein is CASSLAAGSTYEQYF. The CDR3 nucleotides are TGCGCCAGCAGCTTGGCCGCGGGGTCCACCTACGAGCAGTACTTC.